This T cell receptor beta chain originates from a study of cytomegalovirus exposure and HLA in healthy donors. Findings and limits, study-wide: Published work reported that the classifier diagnosed cytomegalovirus status with high specificity and sensitivity. Follow-up analysis later connected one missense variant in DCLRE1C with trimming of TCR beta V- and J-genes.

Notes on this clone: No antigen is known for it.

With 60 Vbeta and 13 Jbeta primers, the PCR was carried out. Method: immunoSEQ multiplex PCR; TCRdb's copy keeps in-frame clones and lacks some. The sample lists about 110,000 clones, roughly 82% seen once, with under 3.5% in the top ten. CDR1 and CDR2 from the germline V gene are SNHLY and FYNNEI. The V end was cut by 11 bases, the J end by 7 bases, with 18 bases between. This CDR3 is 13 amino acids long. The TCR was taken from a man aged 25-40 years in good health and CMV-seropositive. V gene TRBV2 combines with J gene TRBJ1-5, with D hard to call. The sequenced material came from PBMCs. CDR3 nucleotides: TGTGCCTCTGTTAGGGAGGGAGGACAGCCCCAGCATTTT. It yields the protein CASVREGGQPQHF.